The next 6 T cell receptor beta chains were all read from a single sample in a study of cytomegalovirus exposure and HLA in healthy donors. The PCR had 60 Vbeta and 13 Jbeta primers. Profiled with immunoSEQ multiplex PCR; TCRdb holds only in-frame clones, not every one. The sample shows under 200,000 clones, 9.5% to 15% of them seen only once. Sequencing input: PBMCs. These receptor sequences come from a man aged 50 to 60 in good health and CMV-seropositive.

Points on this clone: At one end, the junction sequence differs from germline, possibly due to a read error. The rearrangement joins TRBV4-2 to TRBJ1-2, with TRBD1 matching over 8 bases. The germline gives CDR1 LGHNA, CDR2 YNFKEQ. This CDR3 has 16 amino acids. CDR3 region: CASSKDRRQGSYGYTF. As DNA, the CDR3 is TGTGCCAGCAGCAAAGACCGCCGACAGGGGTCCTATGGCTACACCTTC.

This chain uses TRBV5-5 with TRBJ2-7, with TRBD1 identical over 8 bases. Germline CDR1 and CDR2: SGHKS and YYEKEE (reference sequence). The V segment lost 3 bases and the J segment 7 bases; nucleotides outside the gene matches: 6. This CDR3 comprises 13 residues. Here the CDR3 DNA reads TGTGCCAGCAGCTCAAGGACAGGGAAGGAGCAGTACTTC. Encoded protein: CASSSRTGKEQYF.

The table lists this clone with a few counts. The rearrangement links TRBV5-1 to TRBJ2-2; 10 nucleotides align to TRBD1. Germline lookup yields CDR1 SGHRS and CDR2 YFSETQ. J lost 6 bases, V lost 7 bases, and 6 bases had no gene match. This CDR3 region has 14 residues. In DNA, the CDR3 is TGCGCCAGCTTCCGGGACAGGGGATCCGGGGAGCTGTTTTTT. This gives the protein CASFRDRGSGELFF.

The V call is TRBV6-1, the J call TRBJ2-3, with TRBD2 matching 9 bases. Trimming at V came to 2 bases and at J to 0 bases, leaving 9 bases not matched to a gene. This CDR3 is 18 amino acids long. Germline V gives CDR1 MNHNS, CDR2 SASEGT. DNA for the CDR3: TGTGCCAGCAGTGAAAGGGCGGGGGGGCCCCTAAGCACAGATACGCAGTATTTT. It translates to CASSERAGGPLSTDTQYF.

The chain joins TRBV19 to TRBJ2-2, with D perhaps matching TRBD1 (5 bases). CDR3 length: 15 amino acids. V shed 8 bases and J shed 5 bases, with 18 bases lying between them. Germline-derived CDR1 and CDR2 are LNHDA and SQIVND (reference sequence). CDR3 protein: CASQPGHTRTGELFF. CDR3 bases: TGTGCCAGTCAACCCGGACACACAAGGACCGGGGAGCTGTTTTTT.

This clone was seen at least ten times. J is TRBJ1-5 and V is TRBV6-5; D unclear. This CDR3 spans 14 amino acids. V was clipped by 5 bases and J by 4 bases, with 12 bases between them. CDR1 is MNHEY, CDR2 SVGAGI, per germline. The CDR3 protein is CASSADTLNQPQHF. As DNA, the CDR3 is TGTGCCAGCAGTGCCGACACGTTAAATCAGCCCCAGCATTTT.